Reported below is one TCR beta chain. Its cognate antigen is unknown. The assay was immunoSEQ multiplex PCR, and TCRdb's table has in-frame clones only and misses some. The sample records approximately 120,000 clones, about nine tenths being singletons. This sample was included in a study of T cell responses to AZD1222 COVID-19 vaccine. Study overall: Second doses that came at about 4 or about 12 weeks were put together. Study-level findings and limits: White British donors predominated, females outnumbered males, and clonal diversity was possibly underestimated. Distributed over spike, vaccine-associated CD4 TCRs predominated at 160-218 and 743-854. Repertoires were obtained solely post-peak T cell response.

The germline V gene encodes CDR1 MDHEN and CDR2 SYDVKM. Trimming took 6 bases from V and 3 from J; bases not matched to a gene: 12. The CDR3 sequence is 17 residues long. The chain couples TRBV28 to TRBJ1-5; 9 bases fit TRBD1. The clonotype originates from an adult in good health. The sequences come from peripheral blood, collected on day 0 of AZD1222 vaccination. The CDR3 protein is CASSSPRQGVINQPQHF. DNA of the CDR3: TGTGCCAGCAGCTCACCCCGACAGGGGGTGATCAATCAGCCCCAGCATTTT.